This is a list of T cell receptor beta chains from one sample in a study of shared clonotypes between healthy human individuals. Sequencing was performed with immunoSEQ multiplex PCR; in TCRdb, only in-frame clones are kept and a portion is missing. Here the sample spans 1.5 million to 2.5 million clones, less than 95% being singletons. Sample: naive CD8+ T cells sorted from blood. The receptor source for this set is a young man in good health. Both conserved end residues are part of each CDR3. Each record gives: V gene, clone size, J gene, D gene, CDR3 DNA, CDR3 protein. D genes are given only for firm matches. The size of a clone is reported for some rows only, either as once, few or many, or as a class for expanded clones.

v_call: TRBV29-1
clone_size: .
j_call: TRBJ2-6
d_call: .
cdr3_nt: TGCAGCGTTGAAGGGGGGACATACCATGCCAACGTCCTGACTTTC
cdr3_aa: CSVEGGTYHANVLTF

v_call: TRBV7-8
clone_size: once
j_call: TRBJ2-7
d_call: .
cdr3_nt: TGTGCCAGCAGCGGGTCAGGATGGGGGCTAAAGTACGAGCAGTACTTC
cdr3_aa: CASSGSGWGLKYEQYF

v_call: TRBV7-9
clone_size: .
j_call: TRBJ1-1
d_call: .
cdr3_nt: TGTGCCAGCAGCTTCCCGACAGGTCTAGCTGAAGCTTTCTTT
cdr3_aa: CASSFPTGLAEAFF

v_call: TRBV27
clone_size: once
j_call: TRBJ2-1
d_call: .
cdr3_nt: TGTGCCAGCAGTGAACAGGGCGTGAATGAGCAGTTCTTC
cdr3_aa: CASSEQGVNEQFF

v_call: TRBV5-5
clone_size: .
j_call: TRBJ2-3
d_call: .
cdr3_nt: TGTGCCAGCAGCTTGGGAGCGGGCACAGATACGCAGTATTTT
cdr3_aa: CASSLGAGTDTQYF

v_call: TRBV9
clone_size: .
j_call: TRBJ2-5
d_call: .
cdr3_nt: TGTGCCAGCAGCCCCCCCCTTCTCGAGACCCAGTACTTC
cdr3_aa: CASSPPLLETQYF

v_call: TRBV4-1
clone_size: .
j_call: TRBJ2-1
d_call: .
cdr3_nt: TGCGCCAGCAGCCAAGCGCTTCCCGCCAGCAATGAGCAGTTCTTC
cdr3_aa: CASSQALPASNEQFF

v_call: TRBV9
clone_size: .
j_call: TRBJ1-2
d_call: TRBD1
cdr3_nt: TGTGCCAGCAGCGGATTGACAGGGAGCGTGGATGGCTACACCTTC
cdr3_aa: CASSGLTGSVDGYTF

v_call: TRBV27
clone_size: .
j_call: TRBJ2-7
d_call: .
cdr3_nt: TGTGCCAGCACCCTGGACGGGGGCGGTTTAGGCGAGCAGTACTTC
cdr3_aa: CASTLDGGGLGEQYF

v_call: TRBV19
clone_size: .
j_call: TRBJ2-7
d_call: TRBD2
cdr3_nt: TGTGCCAGTAGTCTAAGACTAGCGGGAGTGGAGCAGTACTTC
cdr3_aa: CASSLRLAGVEQYF

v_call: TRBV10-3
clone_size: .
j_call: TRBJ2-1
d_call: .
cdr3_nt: TGTGCCATCAGTGAAGTGGGACCAGAGTTGAATGAGCAGTTCTTC
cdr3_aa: CAISEVGPELNEQFF

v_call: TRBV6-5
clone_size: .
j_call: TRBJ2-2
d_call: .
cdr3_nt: TGTGCCAGCTCGCTAGGGACCGGGGAGCTGTTTTTT
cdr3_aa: CASSLGTGELFF

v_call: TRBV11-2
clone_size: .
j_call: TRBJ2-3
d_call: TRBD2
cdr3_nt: TGTGCCAGCAGCTTATCAGCGGGGGGGGATACGCAGTATTTT
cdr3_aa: CASSLSAGGDTQYF